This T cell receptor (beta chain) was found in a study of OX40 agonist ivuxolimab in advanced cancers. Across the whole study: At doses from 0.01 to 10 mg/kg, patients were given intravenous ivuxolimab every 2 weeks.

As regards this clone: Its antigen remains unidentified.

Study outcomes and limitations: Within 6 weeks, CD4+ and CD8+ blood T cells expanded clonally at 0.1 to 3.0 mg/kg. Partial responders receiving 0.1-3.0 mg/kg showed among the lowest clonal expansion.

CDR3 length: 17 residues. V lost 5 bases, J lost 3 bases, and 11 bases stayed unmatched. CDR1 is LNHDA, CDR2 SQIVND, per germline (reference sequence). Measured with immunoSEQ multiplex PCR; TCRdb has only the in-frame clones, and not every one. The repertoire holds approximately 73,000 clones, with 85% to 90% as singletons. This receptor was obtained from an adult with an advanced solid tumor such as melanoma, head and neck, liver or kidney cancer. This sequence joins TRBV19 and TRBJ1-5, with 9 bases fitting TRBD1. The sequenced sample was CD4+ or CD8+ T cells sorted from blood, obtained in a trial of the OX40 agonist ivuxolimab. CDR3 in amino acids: CASSSRPTGGFNQPQHF. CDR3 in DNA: TGTGCCAGTAGTTCCCGACCGACAGGGGGATTCAATCAGCCCCAGCATTTT.